These T cell receptor beta chains were read from a single sample in a study of blood T cell repertoires in COVID-19. Sequencing was performed with immunoSEQ multiplex PCR; in TCRdb, only in-frame clones are kept and a portion is missing. Here the sample spans hundreds of thousands of clones, 90% being singletons. Sequenced: PBMCs or T cells enriched from blood (not recorded which). Source of these receptors: a man aged 30 to 45 who had been exposed to COVID-19. The CDR3 runs from the conserved cysteine through the conserved F or W. The D gene is left open where the match is weak. Size is omitted from some rows. Given values are once, few, many or a class for expanded clones.

j_call: TRBJ1-5; v_call: TRBV6-5; d_call: .; clone_size: .; cdr3_aa: CASSSNSNQPQHF; cdr3_nt: TGTGCCAGCAGTTCCAATAGCAATCAGCCCCAGCATTTT
j_call: TRBJ1-1; v_call: TRBV6-6; d_call: TRBD1; clone_size: .; cdr3_aa: CASSRGTGAVVNTEAFF; cdr3_nt: TGTGCCAGCAGTCGCGGGACAGGGGCCGTGGTGAACACTGAAGCTTTCTTT
j_call: TRBJ1-2; v_call: TRBV19; d_call: .; clone_size: .; cdr3_aa: CASRPDRERNYGYTF; cdr3_nt: TGTGCCAGTAGACCCGACAGAGAACGGAACTATGGCTACACCTTC
j_call: TRBJ2-3; v_call: TRBV4-1; d_call: .; clone_size: .; cdr3_aa: CASSQQGTDTQYF; cdr3_nt: TGCGCCAGCAGCCAACAGGGAACAGATACGCAGTATTTT
j_call: TRBJ1-1; v_call: TRBV5-6; d_call: .; clone_size: .; cdr3_aa: CASSLVPRVGEAFF; cdr3_nt: TGTGCCAGCAGCTTGGTTCCCAGGGTAGGCGAAGCTTTCTTT
j_call: TRBJ1-1; v_call: TRBV11-3; d_call: .; clone_size: .; cdr3_aa: CASSLRGSNTEAFF; cdr3_nt: TGTGCCAGCAGCTTACGAGGTTCGAACACTGAAGCTTTCTTT
j_call: TRBJ2-7; v_call: TRBV6-5; d_call: TRBD1; clone_size: .; cdr3_aa: CASSWDSSYEQYF; cdr3_nt: TGTGCCAGCTCCTGGGACAGCTCCTACGAGCAGTACTTC
j_call: TRBJ1-6; v_call: TRBV27; d_call: .; clone_size: .; cdr3_aa: CASSFSYNSPLHF; cdr3_nt: TGTGCCAGCAGTTTTAGCTATAATTCACCCCTCCACTTT
j_call: TRBJ1-2; v_call: TRBV12-3/TRBV12-4; d_call: TRBD1; clone_size: .; cdr3_aa: CASRQGRSYGYTF; cdr3_nt: TGTGCCAGCAGACAGGGGCGATCTTACGGCTACACCTTC
j_call: TRBJ1-5; v_call: TRBV12-3/TRBV12-4; d_call: .; clone_size: .; cdr3_aa: CASSLRPRQPQHF; cdr3_nt: TGTGCCAGCAGTTTAAGACCTAGGCAGCCCCAGCATTTT
j_call: TRBJ1-6; v_call: TRBV15; d_call: .; clone_size: .; cdr3_aa: CATSRPFGGPLHF; cdr3_nt: TGTGCCACCAGCAGACCCTTCGGGGGGCCCCTCCACTTT
j_call: TRBJ2-7; v_call: TRBV29-1; d_call: TRBD2; clone_size: .; cdr3_aa: CSVADAGGLAGSSYEQYF; cdr3_nt: TGCAGCGTCGCAGACGCCGGGGGACTAGCGGGGAGCTCCTACGAGCAGTACTTC
j_call: TRBJ2-2; v_call: TRBV6-5; d_call: TRBD1; clone_size: once; cdr3_aa: CASRQGDTGELFF; cdr3_nt: TGTGCCAGCCGACAGGGGGACACCGGGGAGCTGTTTTTT
j_call: TRBJ1-2; v_call: TRBV19; d_call: TRBD1; clone_size: .; cdr3_aa: CASSPTGGAGYGYTF; cdr3_nt: TGTGCCAGTAGTCCTACAGGGGGCGCGGGCTATGGCTACACCTTC
j_call: TRBJ2-7; v_call: TRBV7-9; d_call: .; clone_size: .; cdr3_aa: CASSPTVREQYF; cdr3_nt: TGTGCCAGCAGCCCAACTGTCAGGGAGCAGTACTTC
j_call: TRBJ2-1; v_call: TRBV4-1; d_call: TRBD1; clone_size: .; cdr3_aa: CASSQGHQGVDEQFF; cdr3_nt: TGCGCCAGCAGCCAGGGTCACCAGGGGGTAGATGAGCAGTTCTTC
j_call: TRBJ2-1; v_call: TRBV6-2/TRBV6-3; d_call: .; clone_size: .; cdr3_aa: CASSYRREQFF; cdr3_nt: TGTGCCAGCAGTTACCGGCGGGAGCAGTTCTTC
j_call: TRBJ1-4; v_call: TRBV21-1; d_call: .; clone_size: once; cdr3_aa: CASTINSGGANEKLFF; cdr3_nt: TGTGCCAGCACCATCAATAGTGGGGGCGCCAATGAAAAACTGTTTTTT
j_call: TRBJ2-7; v_call: TRBV7-2; d_call: .; clone_size: .; cdr3_aa: CASSLRGYHEQYF; cdr3_nt: TGTGCCAGCAGCTTAAGGGGTTACCACGAGCAGTACTTC
j_call: TRBJ2-5; v_call: TRBV7-7; d_call: .; clone_size: .; cdr3_aa: CASSLMQGETQYF; cdr3_nt: TGTGCCAGCAGCTTAATGCAGGGGGAGACCCAGTACTTC
j_call: TRBJ2-5; v_call: TRBV19; d_call: TRBD2; clone_size: once; cdr3_aa: CASSKERGGALETQYF; cdr3_nt: TGTGCCAGTAGTAAGGAGCGGGGGGGCGCTTTAGAGACCCAGTACTTC
j_call: TRBJ1-5; v_call: TRBV18; d_call: .; clone_size: once; cdr3_aa: CASSPGRRNQPQHF; cdr3_nt: TGTGCCAGCTCACCGGGGCGCCGCAATCAGCCCCAGCATTTT
j_call: TRBJ2-2; v_call: TRBV10-1; d_call: TRBD1; clone_size: .; cdr3_aa: CASLRQGRNTGELFF; cdr3_nt: TGCGCCAGCCTTCGACAGGGCCGGAACACCGGGGAGCTGTTTTTT
j_call: TRBJ2-5; v_call: TRBV6-2/TRBV6-3; d_call: .; clone_size: .; cdr3_aa: CASSYITGSETQYF; cdr3_nt: TGTGCCAGCAGTTATATTACAGGCTCAGAGACCCAGTACTTC
j_call: TRBJ2-1; v_call: TRBV10-2; d_call: .; clone_size: .; cdr3_aa: CASSAVNEQFF; cdr3_nt: TGCGCCAGCAGTGCAGTCAATGAGCAGTTCTTC
j_call: TRBJ2-7; v_call: TRBV5-6; d_call: .; clone_size: .; cdr3_aa: CASRPWGGPYEQYF; cdr3_nt: TGTGCCAGCAGGCCTTGGGGGGGGCCCTACGAGCAGTACTTC
j_call: TRBJ1-2; v_call: TRBV4-1; d_call: TRBD1; clone_size: once; cdr3_aa: CASSQDRAGGHGYTF; cdr3_nt: TGCGCCAGCAGCCAAGATAGGGCAGGGGGTCATGGCTACACCTTC
j_call: TRBJ2-1; v_call: TRBV7-2; d_call: TRBD1; clone_size: few; cdr3_aa: CASSTTLGQGIPQFF; cdr3_nt: TGTGCCAGCAGTACAACTCTCGGACAGGGGATTCCTCAGTTCTTC
j_call: TRBJ1-3; v_call: TRBV11-2; d_call: .; clone_size: .; cdr3_aa: CASRVGQGGNTIYF; cdr3_nt: TGTGCCAGCAGGGTCGGCCAGGGGGGAAACACCATATATTTT
j_call: TRBJ2-7; v_call: TRBV12-2; d_call: .; clone_size: .; cdr3_aa: CASRLAAFRRYF; cdr3_nt: TGTGCAAGTCGCTTAGCGGCTTTCCGGAGGTACTTC
j_call: TRBJ1-5; v_call: TRBV28; d_call: .; clone_size: .; cdr3_aa: CASSPRGQPQHF; cdr3_nt: TGTGCCAGCAGTCCGAGGGGGCAGCCCCAGCATTTT
j_call: TRBJ2-7; v_call: TRBV19; d_call: .; clone_size: .; cdr3_aa: CASSITDSSYEQYF; cdr3_nt: TGTGCCAGTAGTATCACCGACAGCTCCTACGAGCAGTACTTC
j_call: TRBJ1-2; v_call: TRBV30; d_call: .; clone_size: few; cdr3_aa: CAWSLTFMYYGYTF; cdr3_nt: TGTGCCTGGAGTCTAACCTTCATGTACTATGGCTACACCTTC
j_call: TRBJ2-7; v_call: TRBV27; d_call: .; clone_size: once; cdr3_aa: CAGGLEDYEQYF; cdr3_nt: TGTGCCGGCGGACTGGAAGACTACGAGCAGTACTTC
j_call: TRBJ1-2; v_call: TRBV27; d_call: .; clone_size: .; cdr3_aa: CSISEGTYGYTF; cdr3_nt: TGCTCAATAAGCGAGGGAACCTATGGCTACACCTTC
j_call: TRBJ1-4; v_call: TRBV7-9; d_call: .; clone_size: .; cdr3_aa: CASSLVSNALYEKLFF; cdr3_nt: TGTGCCAGCAGCTTAGTATCCAACGCACTATATGAAAAACTGTTTTTT
j_call: TRBJ2-2; v_call: TRBV30; d_call: .; clone_size: many; cdr3_aa: CAWSGFGTRPGELFF; cdr3_nt: TGTGCCTGGAGTGGATTTGGTACGAGGCCCGGGGAGCTGTTTTTT
j_call: TRBJ1-3; v_call: TRBV9; d_call: TRBD1; clone_size: .; cdr3_aa: CASSVEGQGADTIYF; cdr3_nt: TGTGCCAGCAGCGTAGAAGGACAGGGGGCTGACACCATATATTTT
j_call: TRBJ1-2; v_call: TRBV6-2/TRBV6-3; d_call: .; clone_size: .; cdr3_aa: CASSRSIQGYTF; cdr3_nt: TGTGCCAGCAGTAGATCCATCCAGGGCTACACCTTC
j_call: TRBJ2-7; v_call: TRBV10-3; d_call: .; clone_size: once; cdr3_aa: CAISESWSAYEQYF; cdr3_nt: TGTGCCATCAGTGAGTCGTGGAGCGCCTACGAGCAGTACTTC
j_call: TRBJ2-2; v_call: TRBV7-2; d_call: TRBD2; clone_size: few; cdr3_aa: CASSLVFSGGANTGELFF; cdr3_nt: TGTGCCAGCAGCTTAGTGTTTAGCGGGGGAGCGAACACCGGGGAGCTGTTTTTT